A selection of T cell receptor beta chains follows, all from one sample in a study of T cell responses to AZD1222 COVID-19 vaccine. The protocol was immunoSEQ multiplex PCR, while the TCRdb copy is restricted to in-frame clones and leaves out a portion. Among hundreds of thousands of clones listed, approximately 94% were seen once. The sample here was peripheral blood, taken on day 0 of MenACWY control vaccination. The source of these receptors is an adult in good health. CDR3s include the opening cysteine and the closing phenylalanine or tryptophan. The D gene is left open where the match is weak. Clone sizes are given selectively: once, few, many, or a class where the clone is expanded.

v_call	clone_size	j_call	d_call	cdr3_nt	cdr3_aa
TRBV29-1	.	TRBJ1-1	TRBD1	TGCAGCGTTCTTAGACAGGGGAACACTGAAGCTTTCTTT	CSVLRQGNTEAFF
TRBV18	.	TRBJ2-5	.	TGTGCCAGCTCATCCGGACTGCAAGAGACCCAGTACTTC	CASSSGLQETQYF
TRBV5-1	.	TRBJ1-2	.	TGCGCCAGCAGCTTGGTCAGGGAAACTGGCTACACCTTC	CASSLVRETGYTF
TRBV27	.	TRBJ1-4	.	TGTGCCAGCGGTACCCTACTCCCAGAGGGCAGAATTAATGAAAAACTGTTTTTT	CASGTLLPEGRINEKLFF
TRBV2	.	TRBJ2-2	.	TGTGCCAGCAGTGAAGGTAGTCGCACCGGGGAGCTGTTTTTT	CASSEGSRTGELFF
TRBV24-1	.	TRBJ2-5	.	TGTGCCACCAGTAAGGGTTGGGAGACCCAGTACTTC	CATSKGWETQYF
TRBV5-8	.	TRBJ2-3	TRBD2	TGTGCCAGCAGCCCCGTAGCGGGACCTCGCACAGATACGCAGTATTTT	CASSPVAGPRTDTQYF
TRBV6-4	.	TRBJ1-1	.	TGTGCCAGCAGTGAGACCGCTACTCGGGGCACTGAAGCTTTCTTT	CASSETATRGTEAFF
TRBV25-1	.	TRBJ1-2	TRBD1	TGTGCCAGCAGCGGACAGGGAACGGGGTATGGCTACACCTTC	CASSGQGTGYGYTF
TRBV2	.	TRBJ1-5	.	TGTGCCAGCAGCGGGAGGGTGGACAGCCCAAAATTTCAGCCCCAGCATTTT	CASSGRVDSPKFQPQHF
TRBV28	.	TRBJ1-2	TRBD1	TGTGCCAGCATTTCCATGACAGGGGGGATCTATGGCTACACCTTC	CASISMTGGIYGYTF
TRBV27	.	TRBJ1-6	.	TGTGCCAGCAGTTGGGAGGCCTCCTATAATTCACCCCTCCACTTT	CASSWEASYNSPLHF
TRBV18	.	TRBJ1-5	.	TGTGCCAGCTCACCCCGACAGGTTGTTGAACCCCAGCATTTT	CASSPRQVVEPQHF
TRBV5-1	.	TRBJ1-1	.	TGCGCCAGCAGCTTGGATGGGGTTGGTGAAGCTTTCTTT	CASSLDGVGEAFF
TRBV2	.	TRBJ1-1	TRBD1	TGTGCCAGCAGTGGACAGGGAAGGACTGAAGCTTTCTTT	CASSGQGRTEAFF
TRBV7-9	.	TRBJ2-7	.	TGTGCCAGCAGTTTCGGACACGATGAGACCTACGAGCAGTACTTC	CASSFGHDETYEQYF
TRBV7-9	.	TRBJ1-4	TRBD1	TGTGCCAGCAGCTTTGGTTCCCGCCAGGGGGGTGAAAAACTGTTTTTT	CASSFGSRQGGEKLFF
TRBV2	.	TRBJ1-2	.	TGTGCCAGCAGTGTAGTGTCTAACTATGGCTACACCTTC	CASSVVSNYGYTF
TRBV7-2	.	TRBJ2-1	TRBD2	TGTGCCAGCAGCTTACAGCGGGGGGTGTACAATGAGCAGTTCTTC	CASSLQRGVYNEQFF
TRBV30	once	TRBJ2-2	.	TGTGCCTGGACAGCGAACACCGGGGAGCTGTTTTTT	CAWTANTGELFF
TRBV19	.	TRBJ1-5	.	TGTGCCAGTAGTATTAGCCAGGGTAGCAATCAGCCCCAGCATTTT	CASSISQGSNQPQHF
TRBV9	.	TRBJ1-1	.	TGTGCCAGCAGCGAGCCGACTTCGGCTTTCTTT	CASSEPTSAFF
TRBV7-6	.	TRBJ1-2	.	TGTGCCAGCAGCTTAGACCAGTACTATGGCTACACCTTC	CASSLDQYYGYTF
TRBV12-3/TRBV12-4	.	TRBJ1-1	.	TGTGCCAGCAGTTTACCGGGCACTGAAGCTTTCTTT	CASSLPGTEAFF
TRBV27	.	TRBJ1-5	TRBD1	TGTGCCAGCAGTTCGGGACAGAGGCCCGGATCCCATCAGCCCCAGCATTTT	CASSSGQRPGSHQPQHF
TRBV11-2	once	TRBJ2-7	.	TGTGCCAGCAGCTTTACAAGGACACGAGATTCCGAGCAGTACTTC	CASSFTRTRDSEQYF
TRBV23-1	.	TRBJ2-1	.	TGCGCCAGCAGTCAATCCCAGTACAATGAGCAGTTCTTC	CASSQSQYNEQFF
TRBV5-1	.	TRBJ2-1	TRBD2	TGCGCCAGCAGCTGGGAGGGTTCCTACAATGAGCAGTTCTTC	CASSWEGSYNEQFF
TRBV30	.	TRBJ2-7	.	TGTGCCTGGAGCGGGCCCTACGAGCAGTACTTC	CAWSGPYEQYF
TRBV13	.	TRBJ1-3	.	TGTGCCAGCAGCTTAGGGCTTAAGGGCCAGGCTTCTGGAAACACCATATATTTT	CASSLGLKGQASGNTIYF
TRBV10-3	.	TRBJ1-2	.	TGTGCCATCAGTGACGTTCTACTCCGGGGGCCTACTGGCTACACCTTC	CAISDVLLRGPTGYTF
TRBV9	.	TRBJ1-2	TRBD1	TGTGCCAGCAGCGTGTCGGGGCTCAACAGGGGGTATGGCTACACCTTC	CASSVSGLNRGYGYTF
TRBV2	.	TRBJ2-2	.	TGTGCCAGCAGTGTGGACCGGACGAACACCGGGGAGCTGTTTTTT	CASSVDRTNTGELFF
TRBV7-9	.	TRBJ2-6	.	TGTGCCAGCAGCTTATCGCAGTCTGGGGCCAACGTCCTGACTTTC	CASSLSQSGANVLTF
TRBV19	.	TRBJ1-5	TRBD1	TGTGCCAGTAGTATAGGGGGACAGGGGTTTCAGCCCCAGCATTTT	CASSIGGQGFQPQHF
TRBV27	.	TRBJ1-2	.	TGTGCCAGCAGTTTAAAGGGGTGGGGCAACTATGGCTACACCTTC	CASSLKGWGNYGYTF
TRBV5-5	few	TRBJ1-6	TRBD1	TGTGCCAGCAGCTTGGGCGCCGGGACAGGGGTTCCACCCCTCCACTTT	CASSLGAGTGVPPLHF
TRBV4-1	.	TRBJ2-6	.	TGCGCCAGCAGCCGTCCCACAGGGACCGGGGCCAACGTCCTGACTTTC	CASSRPTGTGANVLTF
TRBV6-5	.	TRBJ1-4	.	TGTGCCAGCAATCAGGTCGTTAATGAAAAACTGTTTTTT	CASNQVVNEKLFF
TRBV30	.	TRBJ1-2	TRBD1	TGTGCCTGGAGTGCCTCGGGACAGCACTATGGCTACACCTTC	CAWSASGQHYGYTF
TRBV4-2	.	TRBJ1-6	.	TGTGCCAGCAGCCAAGATAACTTCTCACCCCTCCACTTT	CASSQDNFSPLHF
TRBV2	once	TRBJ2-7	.	TGTGCCAGCAGCGAAAGGTTTTCGGCGGCCTCCGAGCAGTACTTC	CASSERFSAASEQYF
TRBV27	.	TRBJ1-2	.	TGTGCCAGCAGTCTAGTACGGGGCAGAGGCTACACCTTC	CASSLVRGRGYTF
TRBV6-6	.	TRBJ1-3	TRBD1	TGTGCCAGCAGGACCCCATATACAGGGGGGAACACCATATATTTT	CASRTPYTGGNTIYF
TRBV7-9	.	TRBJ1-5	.	TGTGCCAGCAGCTTATCAGGGAATCAGCCCCAGCATTTT	CASSLSGNQPQHF
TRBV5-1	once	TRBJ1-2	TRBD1	TGCGCCAGCAGCCCGGACCCGGGACAGGGAATCTTTGGCTACACCTTC	CASSPDPGQGIFGYTF
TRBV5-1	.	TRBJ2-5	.	TGCGCCAGCAGCCCCCCGAGTCCCGAGACCCAGTACTTC	CASSPPSPETQYF
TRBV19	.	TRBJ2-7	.	TGTGCCAGTAGTCCAGGGGTCCCCGTCTACGAGCAGTACTTC	CASSPGVPVYEQYF
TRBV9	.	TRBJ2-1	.	TGTGCCAGCAGCGTAGGTTTGACGGACGGTTACAATGAGCAGTTCTTC	CASSVGLTDGYNEQFF
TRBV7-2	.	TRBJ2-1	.	TGTGCCAGCAGCTTAGACCGGAGCTCCTACAATGAGCAGTTCTTC	CASSLDRSSYNEQFF
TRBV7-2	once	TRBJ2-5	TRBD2	TGTGCCAGCGGACCTAGCGGGGGGGCGGGAGAGACCCAGTACTTC	CASGPSGGAGETQYF
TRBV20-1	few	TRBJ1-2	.	TGCAGTGCTTACAGCTATGGCTACACCTTC	CSAYSYGYTF